The sequence of this TCR beta chain was determined in a study of T cell responses to AZD1222 COVID-19 vaccine. The study's findings and limits: The study identified only a handful of AZD1222 recipients as seropositive at baseline. Spike-specific TCR breadth and depth rose after two AZD1222 doses.

V shed 6 bases and J shed 3 bases, with 9 bases lying between them. The CDR3 has 13 amino acids. Germline CDR1 ENHRY, CDR2 SYGVKD. Remarks on this clone: Its antigen is unidentified.

Repertoires were generated with immunoSEQ multiplex PCR, while TCRdb's copy carries only in-frame clones and drops some. The table records about 150,000 clones, less than 90% of them present only once. The source was peripheral blood, collected on day 0 of MenACWY control vaccination. This receptor was obtained from an adult in good health. The V and J genes are TRBV10-3 and TRBJ1-5, with a weak D call TRBD1 (5 bases). The CDR3 region is CAIRPGDNQPQHF. The CDR3 DNA reads as TGTGCCATCAGACCGGGGGACAATCAGCCCCAGCATTTT.